This T cell receptor (beta chain) was captured by sequencing in a study of blood T cells in healthy people across ages. Next came a second PCR, run for roughly 7 to 12 cycles, which used a sample-barcoded 5' primer along with a J-beta primer mix. Each CDR3 protein is one row after TCRdb ran MiXCR on the 5' RACE reads. Here the sample spans roughly 700,000 distinct CDR3 sequences, about 25% being singletons. This CDR3 has 14 amino acids. Germline CDR1 reads LGHDT; CDR2 reads YNNKEL (reference sequence). The V end lost 0 bases, the J end lost 4 bases, and 8 bases lay between the germline ends. The study isolated at least 6.5 million PBMCs from each sample. These data were also reused for a study on T cells of mothers and their children.

This chain links TRBV3-1 with TRBJ2-3; D is ambiguous. The TCR originated in a boy aged 10-17 years in good health. Input material: blood. The CDR3 DNA follows: TGTGCCAGCAGCCAAGATAAGTACCCAGATACGCAGTATTTT. Its protein is CASSQDKYPDTQYF.